What follows describes a single T cell receptor beta chain. Its matching antigen is unknown. The entry originates in a study of T cell responses to AZD1222 COVID-19 vaccine. Study results and limitations: In all cases, repertoires were sampled only after the peak T cell response.

The protocol was immunoSEQ multiplex PCR, while the TCRdb copy is restricted to in-frame clones and leaves out a portion. The sample lists approximately 76,000 clones, 80% to 95% occurring once. The TCR comes from an adult in good health. Source: peripheral blood, taken on day 0 of MenACWY control vaccination.

CDR3 loop: CASSLGDTQYF. DNA of the CDR3: TGTGCCAGCAGCTTAGGAGATACGCAGTATTTT. The V call is TRBV5-6, the J call TRBJ2-3, with unresolved D. Deletions cut 2 bases from V and 5 bases from J, with 3 bases between. Germline V CDR1 and CDR2: SGHDT, YYEEEE. The CDR3 extends over 11 amino acids.